Listed here are 32 T cell receptor beta chains from one sample, sequenced in a study of blood T cell repertoires in COVID-19. Data came from immunoSEQ multiplex PCR; TCRdb stores just in-frame clones and leaves some out. The sample includes around 260,000 clones, 70% to 90% of them seen just once. The sequenced sample was peripheral blood. All receptors derive from a man in his 60s who had recovered from COVID-19.

The chain uses TRBV27 and TRBJ2-3, with a tentative D call TRBD1 (6 bases). Trimming cost V 5 bases and J 6 bases, with 9 bases left between them. There are 12 residues in the CDR3. Germline V CDR1 and CDR2: MNHEY, SMNVEV (reference sequence). Here the CDR3 DNA reads TGTGCCAGCAGTGGGACAACGGATACGCAGTATTTT. It is translated as CASSGTTDTQYF.

The V gene is TRBV11-2, the J gene TRBJ2-3; TRBD1 matches at 10 bases. J was trimmed by 2 bases and V by 6 bases; bases with no gene match: 5. This CDR3 spans 15 amino acids. The V gene's germline CDR1 is SGHAT and CDR2 FQNNGV. CDR3 nucleotide sequence: TGTGCCAGCAGACTAAGACAGGGGGCCACAGATACGCAGTATTTT. Translation: CASRLRQGATDTQYF.

This clone was seen only once. The V call is TRBV28, the J call TRBJ1-5, with no clear D. V lost 2 bases to trimming and J lost 2 bases, with 7 bases between them. The CDR3 is made up of 14 amino acids. Germline CDR1 MDHEN, CDR2 SYDVKM. CDR3 in amino acids: CASSLGGRNQPQHF. The CDR3, as DNA: TGTGCCAGCAGTTTAGGCGGGCGCAATCAGCCCCAGCATTTT.

In the case of this clone: At one boundary the junction diverges from the germline segment, which might be a read error. V is TRBV5-4 and J is TRBJ2-2, with D perhaps TRBD2 (5 bases). The CDR3 covers 11 residues. Per germline, CDR1 SGHNT and CDR2 YYREEE (reference sequence). In DNA form, the CDR3 reads TGTGCCAGCAGCTTACACCGGGGAGCTGTTTTT. It encodes CASSLHRGAVF.

The chain combines TRBV9 with TRBJ2-5; no reliable D call. This CDR3 is built from 15 residues. The V gene's germline CDR1 is SGDLS and CDR2 YYNGEE. The V end was cut by 0 bases, the J end by 7 bases, with 16 bases between. The CDR3 spells CASSVVPRSRWTQYF. The CDR3, as DNA: TGTGCCAGCAGCGTAGTTCCCCGGTCGAGATGGACCCAGTACTTC.

The chain combines TRBV25-1 with TRBJ2-6; possible D gene TRBD1, 6 bases. CDR1 and CDR2 (germline): MGHDK, SYGVNS. Trimming pared 2 bases from V and 2 bases from J, leaving 7 bases between. The CDR3 totals 15 residues. The CDR3 loop is CASSEAGAGANVLTF. The DNA for the CDR3 is TGTGCCAGCAGTGAAGCAGGGGCTGGGGCCAACGTCCTGACTTTC.

Note on this clone: An end of the junction differs from the germline gene, which may be a read error. V and J are TRBV6-5 and TRBJ2-3; the match to TRBD1 covers 9 bases. The CDR3 is 15 amino acids. Germline CDR1 MNHEY, CDR2 SVGAGI. The CDR3 DNA reads as TGTGCCTGCAGGCGACAGGGGGTTGGCACAGATACGCAGTATTTT. Translation gives CACRRQGVGTDTQYF.

The chain joins TRBV5-6 to TRBJ2-2; 7 bases fit TRBD1. CDR3 size: 14 residues. The V segment lost 4 bases and the J segment 5 bases; nucleotides outside the gene matches: 5. Per the germline V gene, CDR1 is SGHDT and CDR2 is YYEEEE. In DNA, the CDR3 is TGTGCCAGCAGCCGTACAGGGGAAACCGGGGAGCTGTTTTTT. Translating gives CASSRTGETGELFF.

The chain combines TRBV3-1 (or the pseudogene TRBV3-2) with TRBJ2-1; D is possibly TRBD1 (6 bases). V was clipped by 1 base and J by 5 bases, with 18 bases between them. Germline assignment: CDR1 LGHDT and CDR2 YNNKEL (reference sequence). CDR3 length: 17 residues. CDR3 sequence: CASSQGGLAGVDNEQFF. DNA of the CDR3: TGTGCCAGCAGCCAAGGGGGGCTGGCAGGGGTTGACAATGAGCAGTTCTTC.

The chain joins TRBV7-8 to TRBJ2-1; TRBD2 matches at 10 bases. The CDR3 runs 15 residues. Germline trimming cut 4 bases from V and 6 bases from J; bases unmatched to any gene: 6. CDR1 is SGHVS, CDR2 FQNEAQ, per germline. The CDR3 nucleotides are TGTGCCAGCAGCTCCACCGGGACTAGCGTCAATGAGCAGTTCTTC. Translated: CASSSTGTSVNEQFF.

This clone has a handful of counts. The chain links TRBV28 to TRBJ1-5; 10 nucleotides line up with TRBD1. Germline loops: CDR1 MDHEN, CDR2 SYDVKM. The CDR3 covers 17 residues. The V segment lost 1 base and the J segment 1 base; nucleotides outside the gene matches: 4. The CDR3 nucleotides are TGTGCCAGCAGTTTATTTTGGGACAGGGGAAGCAATCAGCCCCAGCATTTT. This translates into CASSLFWDRGSNQPQHF.

The chain couples TRBV19 to TRBJ1-1; unclear D gene. CDR1 is LNHDA and CDR2 is SQIVND in the germline V gene (reference sequence). The CDR3 is made up of 11 amino acids. V lost 7 bases to trimming and J lost 10 bases, with 13 bases between them. The CDR3 sequence is CASINWEGAFF. For the CDR3, the DNA is TGTGCCAGTATCAACTGGGAGGGAGCTTTCTTT.

The genes are TRBV2 and TRBJ1-3; 7 bases are shared with TRBD1. The CDR3 totals 16 residues. The J segment lost 0 bases and the V segment lost 6 bases, leaving 8 bases of the junction unmatched. Germline CDR1 and CDR2: SNHLY and FYNNEI. The CDR3 DNA reads TGTGCCAGCAGAAGGACAGGCTTTATCTCTGGAAACACCATATATTTT. Translated, it gives CASRRTGFISGNTIYF.

This clone was observed a handful of times. The chain recombines TRBV12-3 or TRBV12-4 with TRBJ2-1, with no clear D. The V gene lost 3 bases and the J gene lost 8 bases, with 11 bases spanning the gap. CDR3 length: 13 residues. The CDR3 reads CASSLVQIDEQFF. DNA of the CDR3: TGTGCCAGCAGTTTGGTACAGATCGATGAGCAGTTCTTC.

This clone was counted only a few times. The chain combines TRBV4-1 with TRBJ1-1; tentative D call: TRBD1 (6 bases). This CDR3 is built from 15 residues. V was cut by 3 bases and J by 5 bases, with 16 bases left in between. Germline V lookup: CDR1 MGHRA, CDR2 YSYEKL. The CDR3, as DNA: TGCGCCAGCAGCCACCCAGAGACAGGTCGGACTGAAGCTTTCTTT. Encoded protein: CASSHPETGRTEAFF.

This sequence joins TRBV7-9 and TRBJ2-2; 9 bases align to TRBD1. Germline CDR1 SEHNR, CDR2 FQNEAQ (reference sequence). The CDR3 loop spans 15 amino acids. V was pared by 6 bases and J by 6 bases, with 8 bases of the junction left unmatched. The CDR3 is CASRPGTGMAGELFF. The CDR3 region has the DNA TGTGCCAGCAGACCCGGGACAGGGATGGCCGGGGAGCTGTTTTTT.

The chain couples TRBV19 to TRBJ2-7, with D perhaps TRBD1 (5 bases). Germline values: CDR1 LNHDA, CDR2 SQIVND (reference sequence). The CDR3 runs to 16 residues. V shed 5 bases and J shed 0 bases, with 17 bases lying between them. The CDR3 is CASSWGLSSNSYEQYF. CDR3 nucleotide sequence: TGTGCCAGTAGTTGGGGCTTGAGCAGTAACTCCTACGAGCAGTACTTC.

V gene TRBV12-3 or TRBV12-4 combines with J gene TRBJ1-2; TRBD1 aligns across 7 bases. The CDR3 totals 12 residues. The V segment lost 5 bases and the J segment 12 bases; nucleotides outside the gene matches: 9. The CDR3 protein is CASSPGGRMDTF. The CDR3 DNA sequence: TGTGCCAGCAGTCCAGGGGGTCGCATGGACACCTTC.

The rearrangement joins TRBV30 to TRBJ2-2, with 7 nucleotides matching TRBD1. The CDR3 spans 15 residues. Unmatched junction bases numbered 7, after V lost 4 bases and J lost 2 bases. CDR1 GTSNPN and CDR2 SVGIG come from the germline V gene (reference sequence). CDR3 coding DNA: TGTGCCTGGAACCCCGGGACAGTAAACACCGGGGAGCTGTTTTTT. Its protein product is CAWNPGTVNTGELFF.

This CDR3 reads CASSLTGVIGNEQFF. DNA for the CDR3: TGTGCCAGCAGCTTAACAGGGGTTATTGGGAATGAGCAGTTCTTC. J is TRBJ2-1 and V is TRBV13, with 7 bases matching TRBD1. This CDR3 has 15 residues. Germline V gene sequence: CDR1 PRHDT, CDR2 FYEKMQ (reference sequence). V shed 2 bases and J 7 bases; nucleotides not matched to a gene: 8.

V is TRBV5-8 and J is TRBJ1-2; TRBD1 matches 12 bases. The junction had 14 bases not matched to a gene; V was cut back by 0 bases and J by 5 bases. CDR3 length: 19 amino acids. Germline CDR1 SGHTS, CDR2 YDEGEE. The CDR3 here is CASSLGWLGQGASWYGYTF. CDR3 sequence (DNA): TGTGCCAGCAGCTTGGGATGGCTGGGACAGGGGGCATCGTGGTATGGCTACACCTTC.

V usage is TRBV5-1 and J usage is TRBJ1-2; D is uncertain. The V end was cut by 0 bases, the J end by 4 bases, with 13 bases between. This CDR3 contains 15 residues. Germline V gene lookup returns CDR1 SGHRS and CDR2 YFSETQ. CDR3 in amino acids: CASSLGPGLGYGYTF. CDR3 nucleotide sequence: TGCGCCAGCAGCTTGGGACCGGGGTTGGGCTATGGCTACACCTTC.

This clone came up a few times. The rearrangement links TRBV5-8 to TRBJ1-5; TRBD1 agrees at 9 bases. Germline V lookup: CDR1 SGHTS, CDR2 YDEGEE. V dropped 4 bases and J dropped 7; count of bases not matched to a gene: 12. This CDR3 has 16 amino acids. Here the CDR3 DNA reads TGTGCCAGCAGCGGGGCGGGACAGGGCCTCGGCCAGCCCCAGCATTTT. Its translation is CASSGAGQGLGQPQHF. The variable domain in full, with the rest retrieved from reference TRBV5-8 and TRBJ1-5, is EAGVTQSPTHLIKTRGQQATLRCSPISGHTSVYWYQQALGLGLQFLLWYDEGEERNRGNFPPRFSGRQFPNYSSELNVNALELEDSALYLCASSGAGQGLGQPQHFGDGTRLSIL.

This clone was observed once. This chain joins TRBV19 and TRBJ2-7; 10 bases agree with TRBD1. CDR1 and CDR2 (germline): LNHDA, SQIVND (reference sequence). The CDR3 has 15 amino acids. Losses at the gene ends were 3 bases for V and 2 bases for J; bases not matched to a gene: 4. The CDR3 protein is CASSIGQGGPYEQYF. CDR3 bases: TGTGCCAGTAGTATTGGACAGGGGGGCCCCTACGAGCAGTACTTC. The whole variable domain, filled in from reference TRBV19 and TRBJ2-7, reads DGGITQSPKYLFRKEGQNVTLSCEQNLNHDAMYWYRQDPGQGLRLIYYSQIVNDFQKGDIAEGYSVSREKKESFPLTVTSAQKNPTAFYLCASSIGQGGPYEQYFGPGTRLTVT.

This rearrangement joins TRBV19 to TRBJ2-1, with 11 bases identical to TRBD2. The CDR3 loop spans 16 amino acids. Trimming cost V 5 bases and J 5 bases; bases outside gene matches: 8. The germline V gene encodes CDR1 LNHDA and CDR2 SQIVND (reference sequence). The CDR3 DNA is TGTGCCAGTAGTTACTTGACTAGCGGGGATGACAATGAGCAGTTCTTC. As protein: CASSYLTSGDDNEQFF. Combining the CDR3 with reference TRBV19 and TRBJ2-1 gives the whole variable domain DGGITQSPKYLFRKEGQNVTLSCEQNLNHDAMYWYRQDPGQGLRLIYYSQIVNDFQKGDIAEGYSVSREKKESFPLTVTSAQKNPTAFYLCASSYLTSGDDNEQFFGPGTRLTVL.

V gene TRBV5-1 combines with J gene TRBJ2-2, with 9 bases fitting TRBD1. This CDR3 has 16 amino acids. Germline CDR1 and CDR2: SGHRS and YFSETQ. J was trimmed by 7 bases and V by 3 bases; bases with no gene match: 10. The CDR3 is CASSSTGQGVVGELFF. As DNA, the CDR3 is TGCGCCAGCAGCTCTACGGGACAGGGAGTGGTCGGGGAGCTGTTTTTT.

The sample holds a few counts of this clone. The chain uses TRBV7-9 and TRBJ2-3; D is uncertain. This CDR3 is 12 amino acids long. Deletions cut 5 bases from V and 0 bases from J, with 3 bases between. The germline CDR1 and CDR2 sequences are SEHNR and FQNEAQ (reference sequence). The CDR3 nucleotides read TGTGCCAGCAGCCAGAGCACAGATACGCAGTATTTT. This sequence encodes CASSQSTDTQYF.

This chain uses TRBV10-3 with TRBJ2-2; D gene ambiguous. Trimming stripped 6 bases from V and 5 bases from J, with 7 bases between. Per germline, CDR1 ENHRY and CDR2 SYGVKD. The CDR3 spans 12 residues. CDR3 in amino acids: CAIRPETGELFF. DNA of the CDR3: TGTGCCATCAGGCCCGAGACCGGGGAGCTGTTTTTT.

The V call is TRBV5-1, the J call TRBJ2-1; unclear D gene. Trimming took 4 bases from V and 0 from J, leaving 11 bases between them. The CDR3 is made up of 15 amino acids. Germline V gene sequence: CDR1 SGHRS, CDR2 YFSETQ. The CDR3, as DNA: TGCGCCAGCAGCCTGGCGGAGAGCTCCTACAATGAGCAGTTCTTC. Translated: CASSLAESSYNEQFF.

This clone came up a few times. The chain recombines TRBV5-6 with TRBJ1-5; D may be TRBD1 (5 bases). The CDR3 contains 14 residues. CDR1 and CDR2 from the germline V gene are SGHDT and YYEEEE. The V gene lost 2 bases and the J gene lost 9 bases, with 15 bases spanning the gap. The CDR3 DNA follows: TGTGCCAGCAGCTTATCCCAGGGCGGCGCGCCCCAGCATTTT. Its protein is CASSLSQGGAPQHF.

The V gene is TRBV3-1 (or the pseudogene TRBV3-2), the J gene TRBJ1-5; 8 bases match TRBD1. Germline assignment: CDR1 LGHDT and CDR2 YNNKEL (reference sequence). V trimming: 2 bases; J trimming: 3 bases; junction bases outside the gene matches: 3. The CDR3 extends over 15 amino acids. The DNA of the CDR3 is TGTGCCAGCAGCCAATCGACAGGGGCCAATCAGCCCCAGCATTTT. Protein: CASSQSTGANQPQHF.

This clone was seen once. This rearrangement joins TRBV27 to TRBJ2-2; 13 nucleotides agree with TRBD2. The CDR3 sequence is 16 residues long. J gave up 3 bases and V 6 bases, and 4 bases lay outside the gene matches. Germline V CDR1 and CDR2: MNHEY, SMNVEV (reference sequence). The CDR3 region is CASRTSGGADTGELFF. The CDR3 nucleotides are TGTGCCAGCAGAACTAGCGGGGGGGCCGACACCGGGGAGCTGTTTTTT.